This is a list of T cell receptor beta chains from one sample in a study of T cells in Graves' hyperthyroidism and ophthalmopathy. In TCRdb, the multiplex PCR reads were re-called with MiXCR into one record per CDR3 protein. Of approximately 28,000 distinct CDR3 sequences in the sample, around 40% were seen once. Sequencing was carried out using blood. These receptors originate from a woman younger than 45 with Graves' hyperthyroidism. The CDR3 runs from the conserved cysteine through the conserved F or W. A D gene is named only where the DNA matches it firmly. Expanded clones are given a class, and other clones once, few, many or no size at all.

length | size | J | V | D | DNA | CDR3
10 | - | TRBJ2-5 | TRBV20-1 | - | TGCAGTTTACCACAAGAGACCCAGTACTTC | CSLPQETQYF
15 | medium-sized | TRBJ2-7 | TRBV2 | - | TGTGCCAGCAGTGAAGCGCCGCCAAAATCCTACGAGCAGTACTTC | CASSEAPPKSYEQYF
12 | medium-sized | TRBJ1-2 | TRBV2 | - | TGTGCCAGCAGTGAAACTGGGTTTGGCTACACCTTC | CASSETGFGYTF
19 | few | TRBJ2-7 | TRBV3-1 | - | TGTGCCAGCAGCCAAAAGTGGCCCATGGGTCGGATACTCCCCTACGAGCAGTACTTC | CASSQKWPMGRILPYEQYF
15 | once | TRBJ1-1 | TRBV3-1 | TRBD1 | TGTGCCAGCAGCCAATATAGGGACAGACGATCTGAAGCTTTCTTT | CASSQYRDRRSEAFF
16 | - | TRBJ1-4 | TRBV2 | - | TGTGCCACCAGTGTGGGGTCACAGGGAACTAATGAAAAACTGCTCTTT | CATSVGSQGTNEKLLF
13 | - | TRBJ2-3 | TRBV20-1 | TRBD1 | TGCAGTGCTGGAATGACAGGGACAGGTATGCAGTATTTT | CSAGMTGTGMQYF
18 | many | TRBJ2-1 | TRBV14 | - | TGTGCCAGCACCCTAGGGAGACAGGCATCCCAATCCTACAATGAGCAGTTCTTC | CASTLGRQASQSYNEQFF
15 | many | TRBJ2-1 | TRBV7-3 | TRBD2 | TGTGCCAGCAGCTTGGGGGCGGGAGGGTACAATGAGCAGTTCTTC | CASSLGAGGYNEQFF
16 | many | TRBJ1-2 | TRBV7-8 | TRBD1 | TGTGCCAGCAGCCCGAGACCCTCGACAGGGGGATATGGCTACACCTTC | CASSPRPSTGGYGYTF
14 | - | TRBJ2-7 | TRBV10-3 | - | TGTGCCATCAGTGAGAACGTAGGCGTCCACGAGCAGTACTTC | CAISENVGVHEQYF
14 | many | TRBJ2-5 | TRBV7-3 | - | TGTGCCAGCAGCTTAAGTGGCGGCCAAGAGACCCAGTACTTC | CASSLSGGQETQYF
16 | - | TRBJ2-1 | TRBV7-9 | - | TGTGCCAGCAGCTTAAATCGCGGGGCACCCTACAATGAGCAGTTCTTC | CASSLNRGAPYNEQFF
17 | many | TRBJ2-7 | TRBV10-2 | TRBD2 | TGCGCCAGCAGTGAGTTTCGGCTCGGGGGGGGGCAGGACGAGCAGTACTTC | CASSEFRLGGGQDEQYF
14 | - | TRBJ1-4 | TRBV5-1 | - | TGCGCCAGCAGCCCGGGACGGGGTAATGAAAAACTGTTTTTT | CASSPGRGNEKLFF
14 | - | TRBJ2-7 | TRBV5-4 | - | TGTGCCAGCAGCCCCGCGAAAGGGCTCTACGAGCAGTACTTC | CASSPAKGLYEQYF
13 | few | TRBJ2-3 | TRBV30 | - | TGTGCCTGGAGTGAAGACCTCTCAGATACGCAGTATTTT | CAWSEDLSDTQYF
13 | few | TRBJ2-7 | TRBV20-1 | TRBD1 | TGCAGTGCCCAGGGACAGGGAACCTACGAGCAGTACTTC | CSAQGQGTYEQYF